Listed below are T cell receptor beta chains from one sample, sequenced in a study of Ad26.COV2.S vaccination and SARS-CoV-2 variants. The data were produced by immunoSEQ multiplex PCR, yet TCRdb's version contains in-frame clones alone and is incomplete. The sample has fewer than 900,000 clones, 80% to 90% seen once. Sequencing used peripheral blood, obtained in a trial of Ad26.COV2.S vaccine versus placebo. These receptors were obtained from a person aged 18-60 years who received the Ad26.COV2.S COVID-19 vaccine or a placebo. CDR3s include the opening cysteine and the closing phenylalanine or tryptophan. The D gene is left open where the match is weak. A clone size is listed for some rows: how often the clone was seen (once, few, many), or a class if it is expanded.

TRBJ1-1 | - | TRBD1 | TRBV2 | CASKGTGGDTEAFF | TGTGCCAGCAAGGGGACAGGGGGAGACACTGAAGCTTTCTTT
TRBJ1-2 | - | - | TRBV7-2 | CASSRLRVDSLYGYTF | TGTGCCAGCAGCAGATTACGGGTTGATTCCCTCTATGGCTACACCTTC
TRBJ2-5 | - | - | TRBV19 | CASSIEGGEELKYF | TGTGCCAGTAGTATTGAGGGGGGCGAAGAGTTGAAGTACTTC
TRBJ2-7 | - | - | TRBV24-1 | CATFAGTVLYEQYF | TGTGCCACCTTTGCCGGGACGGTTCTATACGAGCAGTACTTC
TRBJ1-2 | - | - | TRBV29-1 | CSVGGEEGSYGYTF | TGCAGCGTGGGGGGTGAGGAGGGGTCCTATGGCTACACCTTC
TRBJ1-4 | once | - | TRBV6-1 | CASSGRGPDRAYEKLFF | TGTGCCAGCAGTGGCCGGGGACCGGACCGGGCATATGAAAAACTGTTTTTT
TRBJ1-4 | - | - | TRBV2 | CASTGMNEKLFF | TGTGCCAGCACGGGGATGAATGAAAAACTGTTTTTT
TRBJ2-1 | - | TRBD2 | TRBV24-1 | CATSATTSGRPFVYNEQFF | TGTGCCACCAGTGCCACGACTAGCGGGAGGCCCTTCGTTTACAATGAGCAGTTCTTC
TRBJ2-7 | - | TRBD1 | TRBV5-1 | CASSPPDRGSEQYF | TGCGCCAGCAGCCCCCCGGACAGGGGTTCCGAGCAGTACTTC
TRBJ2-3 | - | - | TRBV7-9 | CASSRLGTDTQYF | TGTGCCAGCAGCAGGCTGGGGACAGATACGCAGTATTTT
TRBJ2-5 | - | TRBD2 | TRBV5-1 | CASRVAGGKQETQYF | TGCGCCAGCAGGGTAGCGGGAGGGAAGCAAGAGACCCAGTACTTC
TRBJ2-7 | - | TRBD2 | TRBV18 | CASSPNGGGPFDEQYF | TGTGCCAGCTCACCGAATGGCGGGGGGCCTTTCGACGAGCAGTACTTC
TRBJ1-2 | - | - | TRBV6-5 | CASQAHYGYTF | TGTGCCAGCCAGGCCCACTATGGCTACACCTTC
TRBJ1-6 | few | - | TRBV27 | CASSYRIYNSPLHF | TGTGCCAGCAGTTACAGAATATATAATTCACCCCTCCACTTT
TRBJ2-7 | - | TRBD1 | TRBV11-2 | CASSFALSTGGYEQYF | TGTGCCAGCAGCTTTGCTCTCTCGACAGGGGGCTACGAGCAGTACTTC
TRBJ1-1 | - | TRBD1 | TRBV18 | CASSPGTGGRIEAFF | TGTGCCAGCTCACCCGGGACAGGGGGGAGAATAGAAGCTTTCTTT
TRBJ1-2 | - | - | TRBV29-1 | CSVLDAGGNYGYTF | TGCAGCGTCCTCGATGCCGGGGGTAACTATGGCTACACCTTC
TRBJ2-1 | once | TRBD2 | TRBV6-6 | CASSETSQLISEQFF | TGTGCCAGCAGTGAGACTAGCCAGTTAATTTCTGAGCAGTTCTTC
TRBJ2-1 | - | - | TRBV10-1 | CASSEARAGTSYNEQFF | TGCGCCAGCAGTGAGGCCCGGGCGGGTACCTCCTACAATGAGCAGTTCTTC
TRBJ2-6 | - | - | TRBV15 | CATSRDPVRSGANVLTF | TGTGCCACCAGCAGAGATCCTGTTCGCTCTGGGGCCAACGTCCTGACTTTC
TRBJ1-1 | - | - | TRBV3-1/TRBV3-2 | CASSGRRAAVRDTEAFF | TGTGCCAGCAGCGGAAGGAGGGCGGCCGTGAGGGACACTGAAGCTTTCTTT
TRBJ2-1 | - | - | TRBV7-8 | CASSPGDEQFF | TGTGCCAGCAGCCCGGGCGATGAGCAGTTCTTC
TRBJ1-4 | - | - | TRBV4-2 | CASSRTEFNEKLFF | TGTGCCAGCAGCCGGACAGAATTTAATGAAAAACTGTTTTTT
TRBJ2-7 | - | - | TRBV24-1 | CATSPSTGASYEQYF | TGTGCCACCAGTCCCAGTACGGGGGCTTCCTACGAGCAGTACTTC
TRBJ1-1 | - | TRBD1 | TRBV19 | CASSTRDRGGTEAFF | TGTGCCAGTAGTACTCGGGACAGGGGTGGCACTGAAGCTTTCTTT
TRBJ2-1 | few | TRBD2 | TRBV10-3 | CAISRESQINEQFF | TGTGCCATCTCGCGGGAGAGCCAGATTAATGAGCAGTTCTTC
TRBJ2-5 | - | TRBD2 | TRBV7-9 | CASSLASGLQETQYF | TGTGCCAGCAGCTTGGCTAGCGGTCTCCAAGAGACCCAGTACTTC
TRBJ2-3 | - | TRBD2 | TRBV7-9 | CASSSRGGTNTQYF | TGTGCCAGCAGCTCGCGGGGGGGCACTAATACGCAGTATTTT
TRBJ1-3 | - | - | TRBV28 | CASSLGGHHSGNTIYF | TGTGCCAGCAGTTTAGGCGGACACCACTCTGGAAACACCATATATTTT